Below are 11 T cell receptor beta chains sequenced from a single sample in a study of T-cell reconstitution after alpha-beta-depleted transplantation in children. Construction of the TCRbeta library involved unique molecular identifiers. One entry per CDR3 protein, called by TCRdb with MiXCR from the PCR reads. The sample holds 600,000 to 700,000 distinct CDR3 sequences, approximately 15% seen once. The sequencing here drew on PBMCs from the stem cell graft donor, taken from the stem cell graft. The receptors here all came from a human donor who donated a stem cell graft to a child with acute myeloid leukemia.

The gene calls are TRBV7-2 and TRBJ1-2; the D gene is possibly TRBD1 (5 bases). The CDR3 consists of 13 residues. Trimming stripped 1 base from V and 7 bases from J, with 10 bases between. CDR1 SGHTA and CDR2 FQGNSA come from the germline V gene. The CDR3 protein is CASSLVREGGYTF. CDR3 DNA sequence: TGTGCCAGCAGCTTAGTCAGGGAAGGTGGCTACACCTTC.

The chain has TRBV20-1 and TRBJ2-1; maybe TRBD1 (5 bases). Germline CDR1 reads DFQATT; CDR2 reads SNEGSKA (reference sequence). The germline V and J ends were trimmed by 2 bases and 3 bases, with 11 bases remaining between them. The CDR3 has 14 residues. The CDR3 sequence is CSARRGPLYNEQFF. Here the CDR3 DNA reads TGCAGTGCTAGAAGGGGCCCCCTCTACAATGAGCAGTTCTTC.

This clonotype was counted between two and nine times. This rearrangement joins TRBV20-1 to TRBJ2-1, with 7 positions matching TRBD1. CDR1 DFQATT and CDR2 SNEGSKA come from the germline V gene (reference sequence). Losses at the gene ends were 4 bases for V and 5 bases for J; bases not matched to a gene: 11. This CDR3 is built from 15 residues. The CDR3 spells CSAILSGQQDNEQFF. As DNA, the CDR3 is TGCAGTGCTATCCTCTCGGGACAGCAAGACAATGAGCAGTTCTTC.

At least ten counts were recorded for this clonotype. This chain uses TRBV20-1 with TRBJ1-6, with a weak D call TRBD1 (6 bases). CDR1 is DFQATT, CDR2 SNEGSKA, per germline (reference sequence). The CDR3 spans 16 residues. V was trimmed by 6 bases and J by 2 bases, leaving 17 bases between them. CDR3 bases: TGCAGTGCGCGGACAGACATTCCTCCCTATAATTCACCCCTCCACTTT. Translation gives CSARTDIPPYNSPLHF.

In this sample, this clonotype turned up many times. CDR3 protein: CASSSTSGGTYEQYF. The CDR3 coding sequence is TGTGCCAGCAGCTCCACTAGCGGGGGAACCTACGAGCAGTACTTC. The chain uses TRBV5-5 and TRBJ2-7; 11 bases agree with TRBD2. In germline, CDR1 is SGHKS, CDR2 YYEKEE (reference sequence). J was trimmed by 2 bases and V by 3 bases; bases with no gene match: 4. CDR3 length equals 15 residues.

Concerning this clonotype: This could be a read error, since a much larger clone is one nucleotide away. This chain joins TRBV29-1 and TRBJ2-1; 7 bases align to TRBD1. Looked up from germline, CDR1 is SQVTM and CDR2 is ANQGSEA. CDR3 length: 13 amino acids. CDR3 nucleotide sequence: TGCAGCGCGACCAGGACAGGAGGCAATGACCAGTTCTTC. It encodes CSATRTGGNDQFF.

The rearrangement uses TRBV29-1 and TRBJ2-3, with 8 bases fitting TRBD1. CDR1 and CDR2 from the germline V gene are SQVTM and ANQGSEA. With 4 bases clipped from V and 3 bases from J, the junction kept 9 bases outside the gene matches. The length of the CDR3 is 15 residues. The CDR3 here is CSVAFGQGTTDTQYF. DNA for the CDR3: TGCAGCGTTGCTTTCGGACAGGGTACGACAGATACGCAGTATTTT.

The chain employs TRBV12-3 or TRBV12-4 and TRBJ1-2; perhaps TRBD1 as D (6 bases). V lost 7 bases, J lost 8 bases, and 23 bases lay in between. The CDR3 is 15 amino acids. The CDR3 DNA follows: TGTGCCAGCACCCCCTTAAAGGGGGTCGGTGACGGCTACACCTTC. Its protein product is CASTPLKGVGDGYTF.

This clonotype showed up many times. The gene calls are TRBV24-1 and TRBJ2-1; D is possibly TRBD2 (7 bases). The V gene lost 6 bases and the J gene lost 0 bases, with 8 bases spanning the gap. CDR3 size: 14 residues. Germline CDR1 KGHDR, CDR2 SFDVKD. Here the CDR3 reads CATSRGGSYNEQFF. In nucleotides, the CDR3 is TGTGCCACCAGTAGGGGGGGCTCCTACAATGAGCAGTTCTTC.

V gene TRBV20-1 combines with J gene TRBJ2-1, with 9 nucleotides matching TRBD2. Per the germline V gene, CDR1 is DFQATT and CDR2 is SNEGSKA (reference sequence). CDR3 length: 14 amino acids. CDR3 sequence reads: CRAVGAGGDNEQFF. The CDR3 region has the DNA TGCAGGGCTGTCGGGGCGGGGGGGGACAATGAGCAGTTCTTC.

There are many counts of this clonotype. The chain recombines TRBV12-3 or TRBV12-4 with TRBJ2-1, with 13 positions matching TRBD2. V shed 6 bases and J 0 bases; nucleotides not matched to a gene: 5. The CDR3 extends over 17 amino acids. This chain's CDR3 is CASSGLAGALSYNEQFF. CDR3 DNA sequence: TGTGCCAGCAGCGGACTAGCGGGGGCCCTCTCCTACAATGAGCAGTTCTTC.